This T cell receptor (beta chain) is drawn from a study of T cells in Graves' hyperthyroidism and ophthalmopathy. RNA transcripts were the template for amplifying TCR beta CDR3 regions. During a first-round RT-PCR of the TCR CDR3, the HTBI primer set was used. TCRdb re-analysed the multiplex PCR reads in MiXCR, keeping a single row per CDR3 protein. The sample includes approximately 260,000 distinct CDR3 sequences, roughly 15% seen only once; the top ten take 30% to 35%. The CDR3 covers 13 residues. The V end lost 7 bases, the J end lost 2 bases, and 11 bases lay between the germline ends. Germline lookup yields CDR1 MNHNS and CDR2 SASEGT. This clonotype has at least ten counts.

The clonotype comes from a woman aged 50 to 65 with Graves' hyperthyroidism that later progressed to Graves' ophthalmopathy. What was sequenced was blood. The rearrangement links TRBV6-1 to TRBJ2-5; D gene ambiguous. CDR3 bases: TGTGCCAGCAAGAGAACGGTGCAAGAGACCCAGTACTTC. This gives the protein CASKRTVQETQYF.